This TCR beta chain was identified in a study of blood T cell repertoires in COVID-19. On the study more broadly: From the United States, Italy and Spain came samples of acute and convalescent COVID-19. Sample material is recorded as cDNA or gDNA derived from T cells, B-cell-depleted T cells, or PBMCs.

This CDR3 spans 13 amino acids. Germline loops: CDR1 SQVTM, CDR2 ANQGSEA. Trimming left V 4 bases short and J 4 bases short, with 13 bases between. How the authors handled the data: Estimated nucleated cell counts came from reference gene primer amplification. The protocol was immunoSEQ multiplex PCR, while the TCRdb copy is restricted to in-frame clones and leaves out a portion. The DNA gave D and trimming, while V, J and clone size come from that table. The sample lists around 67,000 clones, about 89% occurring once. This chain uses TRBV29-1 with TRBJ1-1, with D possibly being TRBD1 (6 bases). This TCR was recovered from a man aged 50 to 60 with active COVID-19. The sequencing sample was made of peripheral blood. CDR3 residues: CSVAKGGGTEAFF. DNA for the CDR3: TGCAGCGTTGCAAAGGGAGGGGGCACTGAAGCTTTCTTT.